A selection of T cell receptor beta chains follows, all from one sample in a study of T-cell memory formation after mild COVID-19. TCRdb re-called the 5' RACE reads through MiXCR, storing one row per CDR3 protein. The repertoire includes 150,000 to 200,000 distinct CDR3 sequences, about a third of them detected once, and about 12% sits in the top ten. Sample: PBMCs or a T cell subset sorted from them (not recorded which). These receptors were taken from an adult woman who had mild COVID-19 (a few samples of this study predate the infection). Cell type and time point are not known. CDR3s include the opening cysteine and the closing phenylalanine or tryptophan. The D gene is left open where the match is weak. Rows give clone size only sometimes, using once, few, many, or a class for an expanded clone.

V	D	size	J	length	DNA	CDR3
TRBV29-1	-	-	TRBJ1-5	15	TGCAGCGTTGCTACGTCTGGGAGTTCGAATCAGCCCCAGCATTTT	CSVATSGSSNQPQHF
TRBV7-9	TRBD2	-	TRBJ2-1	16	TGTGCCAGCAGCGCGGGTAGCGGGGTACTCTACAATGAGCAGTTCTTC	CASSAGSGVLYNEQFF
TRBV7-6	-	-	TRBJ2-5	15	TGTGCCAGCAGCCGCATTACAGGGAACCAAGAGACCCAGTACTTC	CASSRITGNQETQYF
TRBV7-2	-	-	TRBJ2-2	16	TGTGCCAGCAGCTTACAAACCCCCGCGAACACCGGGGAGCTGTTTTTT	CASSLQTPANTGELFF
TRBV7-9	TRBD1	few	TRBJ2-7	15	TGTGCCAGCAGCCCGACAGGGTGGGCCTCCTACGAGCAGTACTTC	CASSPTGWASYEQYF
TRBV11-2	TRBD1	few	TRBJ2-5	15	TGTGCCAGCAGCTTAGATGGCAGGGGGCGAGAGACCCAGTACTTC	CASSLDGRGRETQYF
TRBV4-1	-	-	TRBJ2-7	15	TGCGCCAGCAGCCTACGCGGGACACAATCCTACGAGCAGTACTTC	CASSLRGTQSYEQYF
TRBV20-1	-	-	TRBJ2-7	14	TGCAGTGCTCCTAGATCCGGGGAGTCCTACGAGCAGTACTTC	CSAPRSGESYEQYF
TRBV5-1	-	few	TRBJ2-7	13	TGCGCCAGCAGCTTGGAGATGGGTGGCGAGCAGTACTTC	CASSLEMGGEQYF
TRBV10-3	TRBD2	-	TRBJ2-1	15	TGTGCCATCAGTCAACTAGCGGGGACAAGGAATGAGCAGTTCTTC	CAISQLAGTRNEQFF
TRBV12-3/TRBV12-4	-	-	TRBJ1-2	15	TGTGCCAGCAGTTCCTCCCCAACAGGAAACTATGGCTACACCTTC	CASSSSPTGNYGYTF
TRBV28	-	-	TRBJ2-7	13	TGTGCCAGCAGCACCTACAGCTCCTACGAGCAGTACTTC	CASSTYSSYEQYF
TRBV7-9	-	-	TRBJ2-1	15	TGTGCCAGCAGCGGGGCCGGGACTCTCTACAATGAGCAGTTCTTC	CASSGAGTLYNEQFF
TRBV10-1	-	-	TRBJ1-5	16	TGCGCCAGCAGACTCATCAGGTCCCCGGGCAATCAGCCCCAGCATTTT	CASRLIRSPGNQPQHF
TRBV2	-	many	TRBJ2-3	12	TGTGCCAGCAGGGTACTAGCCGATACGCAGTATTTT	CASRVLADTQYF
TRBV6-2/TRBV6-3	TRBD2	-	TRBJ2-7	14	TGTGCCAGCACCCCCGGGGGGGCTATCAACGAGCAGTACTTC	CASTPGGAINEQYF
TRBV10-3	TRBD2	once	TRBJ2-7	16	TGTGCCATCAGTGTTTATCGACTAGCGGACTACTACGAGCAGTACTTC	CAISVYRLADYYEQYF
TRBV10-3	TRBD2	few	TRBJ2-1	17	TGTGCCATCAGTATTGGAAATCTAGCGGGAGGGGCCAATGAGCAGTTCTTC	CAISIGNLAGGANEQFF
TRBV25-1	-	few	TRBJ2-7	13	TGTGCCAGCACCCCGGACGGATCCTACGAGCAGTACTTC	CASTPDGSYEQYF
TRBV24-1	TRBD1	-	TRBJ2-1	17	TGTGCCACCAGTGGCCAATCCGGCCACAGGGGGCTCAATGAGCAGTTCTTC	CATSGQSGHRGLNEQFF
TRBV19	TRBD1	-	TRBJ2-5	16	TGTGCCAGTAGTGTCGGACAGGGAAGAGTCGCAGAGACCCAGTACTTC	CASSVGQGRVAETQYF
TRBV2	-	many	TRBJ2-7	14	TGTGCCAGCAGTGAAGCGCTTGGCAGGGGCGAGCAGTACTTC	CASSEALGRGEQYF
TRBV6-5	-	-	TRBJ2-1	15	TGTGCCAGCAGTTACTCGAGTAAGGGGCACAATGAGCAGTTCTTC	CASSYSSKGHNEQFF
TRBV12-3/TRBV12-4	TRBD1	-	TRBJ2-1	16	TGTGCCAGCAGAATACGACAGGGGGTCTTGGACAATGAGCAGTTCTTC	CASRIRQGVLDNEQFF
TRBV24-1	TRBD2	-	TRBJ2-1	17	TGTGCCACCAGTGACACGAGCGGGAGGGGAGGGGACAATGAGCAGTTCTTC	CATSDTSGRGGDNEQFF
TRBV7-2	-	once	TRBJ1-5	13	TGTGCCAGCAGCTTCGACAGAAATCAGCCCCAGCATTTT	CASSFDRNQPQHF
TRBV6-5	-	-	TRBJ1-1	16	TGTGCCAGCAGTTACTCGTCCTTCTCTTTGAACACTGAAGCTTTCTTT	CASSYSSFSLNTEAFF
TRBV12-3/TRBV12-4	TRBD1	-	TRBJ1-1	19	TGTGCCAGCACGTCTAGTCACAGGGGGCAAGTTGTGTTCGGCACTGAAGCTTTCTTT	CASTSSHRGQVVFGTEAFF
TRBV24-1	TRBD2	-	TRBJ2-5	15	TGTGCCACCAGTGCGACTAGCGGGTTTCAAGAGACCCAGTACTTC	CATSATSGFQETQYF
TRBV29-1	TRBD1	-	TRBJ2-7	14	TGCAGCGCCAAACCACAGGGGTCGGGCTACGAGCAGTACTTC	CSAKPQGSGYEQYF
TRBV3-1	-	-	TRBJ2-3	14	TGTGCCAGCAGCCAAGCGGGAGCCACAGATACGCAGTATTTT	CASSQAGATDTQYF
TRBV3-1	-	-	TRBJ2-5	14	TGTGCCAGCAGCCAAGTCTGGGATACGGAGACCCAGTACTTC	CASSQVWDTETQYF
TRBV27	-	few	TRBJ2-1	13	TGTGCCAGCAGTTCCCCCGTTGGGAGCGAGCAGTTCTTC	CASSSPVGSEQFF
TRBV6-6	-	-	TRBJ2-1	15	TGTGCCAGCAGTCCCCTCAATAGCTCCTACAATGAGCAGTTCTTC	CASSPLNSSYNEQFF
TRBV29-1	-	-	TRBJ2-1	15	TGCAGCGTTGCTGGGACGGTAAGCTCCTACAATGAGCAGTTCTTC	CSVAGTVSSYNEQFF
TRBV5-1	TRBD2	-	TRBJ2-2	16	TGCGCCAGCAGCCCGATGGCGGGGGCGAACACCGGGGAGCTGTTTTTT	CASSPMAGANTGELFF
TRBV29-1	TRBD1	-	TRBJ1-2	12	TGCAGCGGGGTCGACAGGGCCGGCGGCTACACCTTC	CSGVDRAGGYTF
TRBV4-3	-	few	TRBJ2-5	15	TGCGCCAGCAGCCGGGGGAGGGGGCCACAAGAGACCCAGTACTTC	CASSRGRGPQETQYF